The 7 T cell receptor beta chains below were found in one sample sequenced in a study of CD8 T cells in Susac syndrome. After extraction with the RNeasy kit, about 0.45 to 1 ug of the RNA was reverse transcribed using random hexamers. In TCRdb, the immunoSEQ multiplex PCR reads were re-called with MiXCR into one record per CDR3 protein. In the table there are 150,000 to 200,000 distinct CDR3 sequences, more than 85% of which are singletons. The sample taken for sequencing was CD4+ T cells from PBMCs. Every receptor here comes from a human donor with Susac syndrome.

This clonotype was observed a single time. V usage is TRBV2 and J usage is TRBJ2-2; TRBD1 aligns across 11 bases. Germline assignment: CDR1 SNHLY and CDR2 FYNNEI. J lost 4 bases, V lost 5 bases, and 3 bases had no gene match. The CDR3 has 15 residues. CDR3 region: CASSPGTGGTGELFF. CDR3 nucleotide sequence: TGTGCCAGCAGTCCCGGGACAGGGGGCACCGGGGAGCTGTTTTTT.

The chain recombines TRBV20-1 with TRBJ2-6; 7 nucleotides align to TRBD2. The V segment lost 4 bases and the J segment 0 bases; nucleotides outside the gene matches: 12. The CDR3 contains 18 residues. Germline lookup yields CDR1 DFQATT and CDR2 SNEGSKA (reference sequence). This chain's CDR3 is CSATRGVAGLSGANVLTF. The CDR3 bases are TGCAGTGCTACTAGAGGGGTAGCGGGCCTCTCTGGGGCCAACGTCCTGACTTTC.

This sequence joins TRBV29-1 and TRBJ2-3; D is undetermined. Per the germline V gene, CDR1 is SQVTM and CDR2 is ANQGSEA. The V end was cut by 4 bases, the J end by 0 bases, with 8 bases between. This CDR3 is built from 13 residues. CDR3 sequence: CSVAPLSTDTQYF. The CDR3 coding sequence is TGCAGCGTTGCGCCCCTTAGCACAGATACGCAGTATTTT.

This clonotype was picked up one time. The rearrangement joins TRBV5-1 to TRBJ1-2, with a weak D call TRBD1 (5 bases). CDR1 and CDR2 from the germline V gene are SGHRS and YFSETQ. The CDR3 totals 15 residues. Trimming took 2 bases from V and 4 from J, leaving 15 bases between them. The chain's CDR3 is CASSLETDWIYGYTF. The CDR3, as DNA: TGCGCCAGCAGCTTAGAGACAGACTGGATCTATGGCTACACCTTC.

V usage is TRBV7-9 and J usage is TRBJ2-7; 8 bases align to TRBD1. Germline CDR1 and CDR2: SEHNR and FQNEAQ (reference sequence). J was trimmed by 2 bases and V by 3 bases; bases with no gene match: 9. This CDR3 is built from 16 residues. The CDR3 reads CASSFERGQGTYEQYF. The CDR3, as DNA: TGTGCCAGCAGCTTCGAGCGAGGACAGGGAACCTACGAGCAGTACTTC.

The chain carries TRBV20-1 and TRBJ2-1, with 10 nucleotides matching TRBD2. CDR1 DFQATT and CDR2 SNEGSKA come from the germline V gene (reference sequence). This CDR3 spans 14 amino acids. V was pared by 2 bases and J by 5 bases, with 3 bases of the junction left unmatched. In DNA, the CDR3 is TGCAGTGCTAGATCTAGCGGGAGAGACAATGAGCAGTTCTTC. This gives the protein CSARSSGRDNEQFF.

V usage is TRBV5-1 and J usage is TRBJ2-1, with 9 bases lining up with TRBD1. With 4 bases clipped from V and 8 bases from J, the junction kept 4 bases outside the gene matches. Germline CDR1 reads SGHRS; CDR2 reads YFSETQ. This CDR3 is built from 13 residues. As DNA, the CDR3 is TGCGCCAGCAGCCCGGGGACAGGGTATGAGCAGTTCTTC. It is translated as CASSPGTGYEQFF.